This T cell receptor (beta chain) was captured by sequencing in a study of T cell repertoires in cytomegalovirus infection. Using its own MiXCR run on the reads, TCRdb lists one record per CDR3 protein. The sample lists some 600,000 distinct CDR3 sequences; 20% to 25% were seen once. This clonotype has just a few counts. CDR1 SEHNR and CDR2 FQNEAQ come from the germline V gene (reference sequence). The CDR3 has 14 residues. The V and J ends lost 5 bases and 2 bases respectively, with 13 bases between them. Sample: CD8+ T cells from PBMCs. The clonotype originates from a human donor in good health (CMV status not recorded). Some clones in this sample may be carry-over from other donors' samples. The chain joins TRBV7-9 to TRBJ2-7; D may be TRBD2 (5 bases). As DNA, the CDR3 is TGTGCCAGCAGCCCCCGGGGAGACACCTACGAGCAGTACTTC. Protein: CASSPRGDTYEQYF. Using reference TRBV7-9 and TRBJ2-7 for the parts outside the CDR3, the full variable domain is DTGVSQNPRHKITKRGQNVTFRCDPISEHNRLYWYRQTLGQGPEFLTYFQNEAQLEKSRLLSDRFSAERPKGSFSTLEIQRTEQGDSAMYLCASSPRGDTYEQYFGPGTRLTVT.